This TCR beta chain stems from a study of T cells in Graves' hyperthyroidism and ophthalmopathy. Amplification targeted TCR beta CDR3 regions from RNA transcripts. When the TCR CDR3 underwent first-round RT-PCR, the HTBI primer set was used. TCRdb fed the multiplex PCR reads into MiXCR, producing one record per CDR3 protein. The sample consists of about 510,000 distinct CDR3 sequences, about 45% of them appearing once. Thyroid ultrasound, orbital computed tomography, clinical symptoms, and serum thyroxine and TRAb underpinned diagnoses. Study-wide points: Model-based prediction identified ophthalmopathy a median around 6.5 months prior to its onset.

This clonotype was detected only a few times. What it binds is unknown. V lost 3 bases and J 10 bases, leaving 10 bases between the germline ends. Per germline, CDR1 ENHRY and CDR2 SYGVKD. The CDR3 consists of 11 residues. The TCR originated in an adult woman with Graves' disease, either hyperthyroidism or ophthalmopathy (not recorded which). The chain uses TRBV10-3 and TRBJ2-7, with unresolved D. Source material: peripheral blood or thyroid tissue (not recorded which). CDR3 in amino acids: CAISDTVPQYF. The CDR3 DNA is TGTGCCATCAGTGATACAGTTCCACAGTACTTC.